The entry below describes one T cell receptor (beta chain). Antigen unknown. Generated by immunoSEQ multiplex PCR, the TCRdb table keeps only in-frame clones and is missing some. Of around 940,000 clones in the sample, 76% were seen once. The data are from a study of shared clonotypes between healthy human individuals. Study outcomes and limitations: Non-shared clonotypes showed lower generation probabilities than clonotypes common to all four donors. Naive subsets usually exceeded memory subsets in estimated richness. Sorted-subset samples were not fully sequenced, rarefaction indicated. Genetic and exposure-history diversity was limited by the few donors.

In germline, CDR1 is MNHNS, CDR2 SASEGT. The V segment lost 2 bases and the J segment 6 bases; nucleotides outside the gene matches: 8. The CDR3 runs 16 residues. Sequencing input: memory CD4+ T cells sorted from blood. Noted subset: CD45RA-negative fraction. This sequence joins TRBV6-1 and TRBJ1-5; TRBD1 matches 9 bases. The TCR was taken from a man aged 18 to 35 in good health. This CDR3 reads CASSETLTGGLQPQHF. As DNA, the CDR3 is TGTGCCAGCAGTGAAACCCTTACAGGGGGCCTTCAGCCCCAGCATTTT.